These 29 T cell receptor beta chains originate from one sample sequenced in a study of cytomegalovirus exposure and HLA in healthy donors. The PCR used 60 Vbeta and 13 Jbeta primers. The table came from immunoSEQ multiplex PCR; TCRdb's copy has only in-frame clones and leaves some out. The sample yields fewer than 200,000 clones, roughly 68% seen once. Sequenced sample: PBMCs. All receptors come from a woman aged 25 to 39 in good health and CMV-seronegative.

The rearrangement links TRBV4-1 to TRBJ2-7; D may be TRBD1 (5 bases). Trimming removed 2 bases at V and 2 bases at J, with 13 bases between. CDR1 and CDR2 from the germline V gene are MGHRA and YSYEKL. The CDR3 spans 15 residues. The CDR3 spells CASSQNGQGPYEQYF. The CDR3 region has the DNA TGCGCCAGCAGCCAAAATGGGCAGGGCCCCTACGAGCAGTACTTC.

This clone came up once. The chain combines TRBV7-8 with TRBJ1-2, with 8 bases aligning to TRBD1. The CDR3 extends over 15 amino acids. CDR1 is SGHVS, CDR2 FQNEAQ, per germline. V shed 5 bases and J 4 bases; nucleotides not matched to a gene: 9. This CDR3 is CASSRWTTGGYGYTF. The CDR3 DNA reads as TGTGCCAGCAGCCGATGGACAACAGGGGGCTATGGCTACACCTTC.

This sequence joins TRBV11-2 and TRBJ2-1; no firm D call. Trimming took 2 bases from V and 10 from J, leaving 6 bases between them. The CDR3 has 11 amino acids. Germline V lookup: CDR1 SGHAT, CDR2 FQNNGV. CDR3 in amino acids: CASSLLREQFF. DNA for the CDR3: TGTGCCAGCAGCTTACTTAGAGAGCAGTTCTTC.

J is TRBJ2-2 and V is TRBV27; 9 bases align to TRBD2. V shed 7 bases, J shed 3 bases, and the junction held 9 bases outside the gene matches. The CDR3 is made up of 16 amino acids. Germline values: CDR1 MNHEY, CDR2 SMNVEV (reference sequence). The CDR3 protein is CASMAPTSGYTGELFF. For the CDR3, the DNA is TGTGCCAGCATGGCCCCGACTAGCGGATACACCGGGGAGCTGTTTTTT.

The J gene is TRBJ2-2, the V gene TRBV5-1, with TRBD2 matching over 10 bases. The CDR3 has 16 residues. Losses at the gene ends were 4 bases for V and 6 bases for J; bases not matched to a gene: 9. The germline V gene encodes CDR1 SGHRS and CDR2 YFSETQ. CDR3: CASSLLAGNLAGELFF. In DNA form, the CDR3 reads TGCGCCAGCAGCCTACTAGCGGGAAATTTGGCCGGGGAGCTGTTTTTT.

The chain links TRBV19 to TRBJ2-1; 8 bases agree with TRBD2. CDR3 size: 15 residues. V trimming: 4 bases; J trimming: 3 bases; junction bases outside the gene matches: 5. CDR1 is LNHDA, CDR2 SQIVND, per germline (reference sequence). The CDR3 region is CASSRGSGNYNEQFF. The CDR3 nucleotides are TGTGCCAGTAGTAGGGGTAGCGGGAACTACAATGAGCAGTTCTTC.

The chain couples TRBV27 to TRBJ1-2; D remains unclear. V lost 3 bases, J lost 8 bases, and 16 bases lay in between. This CDR3 region has 14 residues. From germline, CDR1 is MNHEY and CDR2 SMNVEV (reference sequence). The CDR3 bases are TGTGCCAGCAGTTTGAGAGGAGGCTTCCAGGGCTACACCTTC. Translated, it gives CASSLRGGFQGYTF.

The rearrangement uses TRBV6-5 and TRBJ2-7, with a tentative D call TRBD1 (6 bases). The CDR3 consists of 13 residues. Looked up from germline, CDR1 is MNHEY and CDR2 is SVGAGI. The germline V and J ends were trimmed by 7 bases and 3 bases, with 13 bases remaining between them. Here the CDR3 reads CASIRGTFYEQYF. For the CDR3, the DNA is TGTGCCAGCATCAGGGGTACGTTCTACGAGCAGTACTTC.

This clone was counted a few times. The gene calls are TRBV5-1 and TRBJ2-7; possible D gene TRBD2, 5 bases. Germline V lookup: CDR1 SGHRS, CDR2 YFSETQ. This CDR3 is built from 13 residues. The V gene lost 0 bases and the J gene lost 2 bases, with 6 bases spanning the gap. The CDR3 reads CASSLGGTYEQYF. CDR3 DNA: TGCGCCAGCAGCTTGGGAGGGACCTACGAGCAGTACTTC.

The chain links TRBV29-1 to TRBJ2-7; 10 bases line up with TRBD2. V lost 1 base, J lost 4 bases, and 10 bases stayed unmatched. Germline V gene data show CDR1 as SQVTM and CDR2 as ANQGSEA. The CDR3 runs 16 residues. The CDR3 DNA follows: TGCAGCGTTGAAGTGGCTAGCGGGAGTGTTTCTTACGAGCAGTACTTC. This gives the protein CSVEVASGSVSYEQYF.

The gene calls are TRBV4-3 and TRBJ2-3; TRBD2 matches at 14 bases. The trim removed 1 base at V and 3 bases at J, leaving 3 bases unmatched. The CDR3 length is 17 residues. Germline V gives CDR1 LGHNA, CDR2 YSLEER. The CDR3 DNA is TGCGCCAGCAGCCAAGGACTAGCGGGAGGGCCGACAGATACGCAGTATTTT. It yields the protein CASSQGLAGGPTDTQYF.

The V and J genes are TRBV27 and TRBJ1-1; D not resolved. The CDR3 is 13 residues long. The germline gives CDR1 MNHEY, CDR2 SMNVEV (reference sequence). V was clipped by 5 bases and J by 5 bases, with 12 bases between them. CDR3 in DNA: TGTGCCAGCAGTCTTGATATCCGGACTGAAGCTTTCTTT. Translating it yields CASSLDIRTEAFF.

The CDR3 loop is CASSSTLGLAGASYEQYF. The CDR3 DNA reads TGTGCCAGCAGCTCCACCCTTGGACTAGCGGGGGCCTCCTACGAGCAGTACTTC. V gene TRBV13 combines with J gene TRBJ2-7; 13 nucleotides line up with TRBD2. Germline CDR1 PRHDT, CDR2 FYEKMQ (reference sequence). V lost 4 bases, J lost 0 bases, and 9 bases stayed unmatched. The CDR3 loop spans 18 amino acids.

V is TRBV5-1 and J is TRBJ2-4; D may be TRBD2 (6 bases). This CDR3 is 15 amino acids long. Trimming stripped 0 bases from V and 6 bases from J, with 13 bases between. Germline V gene sequence: CDR1 SGHRS, CDR2 YFSETQ. The CDR3 sequence: CASSLVGGTGNIQYF. CDR3 coding DNA: TGCGCCAGCAGCTTGGTAGGCGGGACTGGAAACATTCAGTACTTC.

The CDR3 spells CSVGRQEGEQFF. The CDR3 DNA reads TGCAGCGTTGGACGACAGGAAGGTGAGCAGTTCTTC. V is TRBV29-1 and J is TRBJ2-1, with D maybe TRBD1 (6 bases). V lost 4 bases and J lost 9, with 13 bases in between. Germline V gene lookup returns CDR1 SQVTM and CDR2 ANQGSEA. The CDR3 length is 12 residues.

The chain has TRBV10-3 and TRBJ1-4; D remains unclear. The CDR3 sequence is 12 residues long. V lost 8 bases, J lost 8 bases, and 12 bases lay in between. Germline V gene lookup returns CDR1 ENHRY and CDR2 SYGVKD. CDR3 DNA: TGTGCCATCCGCCCAGGCCACGAAAAACTGTTTTTT. Its translation is CAIRPGHEKLFF.

The V call is TRBV6-5, the J call TRBJ1-5; D is uncertain. Germline assignment: CDR1 MNHEY and CDR2 SVGAGI. V dropped 5 bases and J dropped 3 bases, with 11 bases sitting between them. CDR3 length: 14 amino acids. Here the CDR3 reads CASSVNRYNQPQHF. The DNA for the CDR3 is TGTGCCAGCAGTGTAAATCGGTACAATCAGCCCCAGCATTTT.

V usage is TRBV30 and J usage is TRBJ2-1; the D gene is possibly TRBD2 (6 bases). The ends were cut back, 0 bases at V and 3 bases at J, with 9 bases in the middle. This CDR3 contains 14 residues. CDR1 GTSNPN and CDR2 SVGIG come from the germline V gene (reference sequence). CDR3 bases: TGTGCCTGGAGTGTACTAGCTCACTACAATGAGCAGTTCTTC. It encodes CAWSVLAHYNEQFF. The full variable domain, with the rest looked up from reference TRBV30 and TRBJ2-1, is SQTIHQWPATLVQPVGSPLSLECTVEGTSNPNLYWYRQAAGRGLQLLFYSVGIGQISSEVPQNLSASRPQDRQFILSSKKLLLSDSGFYLCAWSVLAHYNEQFFGPGTRLTVL.

This chain uses TRBV19 with TRBJ1-1, with D possibly matching TRBD1 (5 bases). Trimming pared 8 bases from V and 5 bases from J, leaving 12 bases between. Germline loops: CDR1 LNHDA, CDR2 SQIVND (reference sequence). The length of the CDR3 is 12 residues. The CDR3 DNA reads TGTGCCAGTCGGCCGGGGGGAACTGAAGCTTTCTTT. Its translation: CASRPGGTEAFF. Full variable domain (missing parts from reference TRBV19 and TRBJ1-1): DGGITQSPKYLFRKEGQNVTLSCEQNLNHDAMYWYRQDPGQGLRLIYYSQIVNDFQKGDIAEGYSVSREKKESFPLTVTSAQKNPTAFYLCASRPGGTEAFFGQGTRLTVV.

There are a few counts of this clone. This sequence joins TRBV6-1 and TRBJ2-1, with TRBD1 identical over 8 bases. CDR3 length: 15 amino acids. Germline values: CDR1 MNHNS, CDR2 SASEGT. V gave up 2 bases and J gave up 9 bases; unmatched junction bases: 9. Here the CDR3 reads CASSELTGGPGEQFF. CDR3 sequence (DNA): TGTGCCAGCAGTGAACTCACAGGGGGACCGGGTGAGCAGTTCTTC.

The J gene is TRBJ1-4, the V gene TRBV25-1, with TRBD1 as a possible D gene (5 bases). Per the germline V gene, CDR1 is MGHDK and CDR2 is SYGVNS. CDR3 size: 16 residues. V was clipped by 0 bases and J by 5 bases, with 13 bases between them. CDR3 coding DNA: TGTGCCAGCAGTGAATATCGGGGGACGGGAAATGAAAAACTGTTTTTT. Protein product: CASSEYRGTGNEKLFF. Full variable domain (rest looked up from reference TRBV25-1 and TRBJ1-4): EADIYQTPRYLVIGTGKKITLECSQTMGHDKMYWYQQDPGMELHLIHYSYGVNSTEKGDLSSESTVSRIRTEHFPLTLESARPSHTSQYLCASSEYRGTGNEKLFFGSGTQLSVL.

The chain has TRBV5-4 and TRBJ2-7; 8 bases fit TRBD1. Germline trimming cut 0 bases from V and 4 bases from J; bases unmatched to any gene: 3. The CDR3 runs to 14 residues. In germline, CDR1 is SGHNT, CDR2 YYREEE (reference sequence). The CDR3 coding sequence is TGTGCCAGCAGCTTGGTGACAGGGGATTACGAGCAGTACTTC. Residues: CASSLVTGDYEQYF.

V gene TRBV7-3 combines with J gene TRBJ2-2, with 8 positions matching TRBD1. Looked up from germline, CDR1 is SGHTA and CDR2 is FQGTGA. Trimming removed 5 bases from V and 7 bases from J; junction bases left unmatched: 12. CDR3 length: 16 residues. CDR3 protein: CASSPRGDRISGELFF. The DNA for the CDR3 is TGTGCCAGCAGCCCCAGGGGGGACAGGATTAGCGGGGAGCTGTTTTTT. Full variable domain (missing parts from reference TRBV7-3 and TRBJ2-2): GAGVSQTPSNKVTEKGKYVELRCDPISGHTALYWYRQSLGQGPEFLIYFQGTGAADDSGLPNDRFFAVRPEGSVSTLKIQRTERGDSAVYLCASSPRGDRISGELFFGEGSRLTVL.

The chain is built from TRBV27 and TRBJ1-2; D is uncertain. The CDR3 runs 13 residues. Looked up from germline, CDR1 is MNHEY and CDR2 is SMNVEV (reference sequence). Trimming removed 4 bases at V and 7 bases at J, with 13 bases between. CDR3 DNA sequence: TGTGCCAGCAGTTACCCCGGGAGTGGTGGCTACACCTTC. Protein: CASSYPGSGGYTF.

The V gene is TRBV28, the J gene TRBJ2-3; 11 bases are a match to TRBD2. Trimming took 4 bases from V and 0 from J; bases not matched to a gene: 3. CDR3 length: 16 amino acids. Germline CDR1 is MDHEN and CDR2 is SYDVKM. CDR3 in amino acids: CASSWGLAASTDTQYF. In DNA form, the CDR3 reads TGTGCCAGCAGTTGGGGACTAGCGGCTAGCACAGATACGCAGTATTTT.

The chain recombines TRBV15 with TRBJ1-5; D ambiguous. The germline V gene encodes CDR1 LNHNV and CDR2 YYDKDF (reference sequence). The germline V and J ends were trimmed by 9 bases and 1 base, with 10 bases remaining between them. The CDR3 loop spans 13 amino acids. The CDR3, as DNA: TGTGCCACAGGCCCGGGAAGCAATCAGCCCCAGCATTTT. It is translated as CATGPGSNQPQHF.

Comment on this clone: The junction departs from the called germline gene at one end, perhaps through a read error. The chain carries TRBV7-9 and TRBJ2-7, with a possible D match to TRBD2 (6 bases). Germline CDR1 and CDR2: SEHNR and FQNEAQ (reference sequence). This CDR3 has 15 amino acids. The CDR3 coding sequence is TGTTCCAGCAGCTTAGGCGGGACGGAAGCCTACGAGCAGTACTTC. Amino acid sequence: CSSSLGGTEAYEQYF. Full variable domain (rest looked up from reference TRBV7-9 and TRBJ2-7): DTGVSQNPRHKITKRGQNVTFRCDPISEHNRLYWYRQTLGQGPEFLTYFQNEAQLEKSRLLSDRFSAERPKGSFSTLEIQRTEQGDSAMYLCSSSLGGTEAYEQYFGPGTRLTVT.

This sequence joins TRBV6-1 and TRBJ2-5; D possibly corresponds to TRBD1 (5 bases). This CDR3 is 15 amino acids long. The germline gives CDR1 MNHNS, CDR2 SASEGT. With 10 bases removed from V and 6 bases from J, the gap between germline ends came to 24 bases. CDR3 sequence (DNA): TGTGCCACCAGGGCAGGGCCGACCTCCGTACAGACCCAGTACTTC. Its protein is CATRAGPTSVQTQYF.

The V call is TRBV19, the J call TRBJ1-2; the D gene is possibly TRBD1 (6 bases). The CDR3 is made up of 13 amino acids. The germline CDR1 and CDR2 sequences are LNHDA and SQIVND (reference sequence). The germline V and J ends were trimmed by 5 bases and 0 bases, with 7 bases remaining between them. The CDR3 reads CASSGQTNYGYTF. The CDR3 DNA is TGTGCCAGTAGTGGACAGACTAACTATGGCTACACCTTC.